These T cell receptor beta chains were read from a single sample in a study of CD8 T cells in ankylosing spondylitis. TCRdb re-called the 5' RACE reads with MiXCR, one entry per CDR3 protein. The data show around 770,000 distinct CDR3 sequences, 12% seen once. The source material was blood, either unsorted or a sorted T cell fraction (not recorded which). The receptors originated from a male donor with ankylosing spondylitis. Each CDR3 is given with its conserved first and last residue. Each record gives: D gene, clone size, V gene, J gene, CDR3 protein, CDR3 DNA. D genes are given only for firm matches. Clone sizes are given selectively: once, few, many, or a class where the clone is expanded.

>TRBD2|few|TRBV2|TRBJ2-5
CASRRGSGETQYF
TGTGCCAGCAGACGGGGTAGCGGGGAGACCCAGTACTTC
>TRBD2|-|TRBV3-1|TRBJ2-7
CASSQDPSGSRIPGEQYF
TGTGCCAGCAGCCAAGATCCTAGCGGGAGCCGGATTCCGGGCGAGCAGTACTTC
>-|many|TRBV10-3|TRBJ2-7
CAISESDSSYEQYF
TGTGCCATCAGTGAGTCAGACAGCTCCTACGAGCAGTACTTC
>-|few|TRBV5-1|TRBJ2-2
CASSPAVGELFF
TGCGCCAGCAGCCCAGCGGTCGGGGAGCTGTTTTTT
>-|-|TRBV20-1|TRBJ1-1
CSARGSLRRVGTEAFF
TGCAGTGCTAGAGGCTCCCTGAGAAGGGTTGGCACTGAAGCTTTCTTT
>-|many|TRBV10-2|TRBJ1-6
CASSLSPQGLYF
TGCGCCAGCAGTCTAAGCCCGCAGGGTCTTTACTTT
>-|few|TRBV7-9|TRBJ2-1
CASSYSPGPKNEQFF
TGTGCCAGCAGCTATTCCCCGGGACCCAAGAATGAGCAGTTCTTC
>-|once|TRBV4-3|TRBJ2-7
CASSHHRLSSYEQYF
TGCGCCAGCAGCCACCACAGGTTAAGCTCCTACGAGCAGTACTTC
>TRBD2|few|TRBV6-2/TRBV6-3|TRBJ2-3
CATTGEGYSDTQYF
TGTGCCACAACCGGGGAGGGCTACTCGGATACGCAGTATTTT
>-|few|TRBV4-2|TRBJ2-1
CASSQWGLPTNEQFF
TGTGCCAGCAGCCAGTGGGGACTCCCGACCAATGAGCAGTTCTTC
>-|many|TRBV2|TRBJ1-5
CASSGSGGGIQPQHF
TGTGCCAGCAGTGGCAGCGGCGGGGGAATTCAGCCCCAGCATTTT
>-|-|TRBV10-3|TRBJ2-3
CAIQDRTDTQYF
TGTGCCATACAGGATCGCACAGATACGCAGTATTTT
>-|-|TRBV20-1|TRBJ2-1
CSARVQLGSYNEQFF
TGCAGTGCTAGAGTTCAACTCGGGTCCTACAATGAGCAGTTCTTC
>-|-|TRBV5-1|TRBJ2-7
CASAPWYRRYTYEQYF
TGCGCCAGCGCTCCGTGGTATCGACGGTATACCTACGAGCAGTACTTC
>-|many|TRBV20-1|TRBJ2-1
CSAAASPGFGVF
TGCAGTGCCGCAGCCTCACCGGGCTTTGGGGTCTTC
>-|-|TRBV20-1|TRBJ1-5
CSALGLGYSNQPQHF
TGCAGTGCTTTGGGACTGGGCTATAGCAATCAGCCCCAGCATTTT
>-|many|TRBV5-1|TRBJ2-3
CASSQGPEVDTQYF
TGCGCCAGCAGCCAGGGCCCTGAGGTGGATACGCAGTATTTT
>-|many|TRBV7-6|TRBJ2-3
CASSFRGQGTDTQYF
TGTGCCAGCAGCTTCCGGGGGCAAGGGACAGATACGCAGTATTTT
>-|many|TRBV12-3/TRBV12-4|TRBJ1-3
CASTRDDGNTIYF
TGTGCCAGCACCAGGGACGATGGAAACACCATATATTTT
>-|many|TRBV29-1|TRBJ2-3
CSVGVGGRTDTQYF
TGCAGCGTGGGCGTCGGGGGCCGCACAGATACGCAGTATTTT
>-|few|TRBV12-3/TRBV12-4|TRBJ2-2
CASSLDGYTGELFF
TGTGCCAGCAGTTTAGACGGGTACACCGGGGAGCTGTTTTTT
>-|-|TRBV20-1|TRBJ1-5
CSARDTARGPQHF
TGCAGTGCTAGAGACACGGCCCGGGGGCCCCAGCATTTT
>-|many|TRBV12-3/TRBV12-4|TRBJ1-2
CASSSAGIYGYTF
TGTGCCAGCAGTTCTGCTGGGATTTATGGCTACACCTTC
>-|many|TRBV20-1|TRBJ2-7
CSARDRWGGSYEQYF
TGCAGTGCTAGAGATCGGTGGGGCGGGTCCTACGAGCAGTACTTC
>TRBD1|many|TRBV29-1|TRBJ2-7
CSVVIGQATYEQYF
TGCAGCGTTGTCATAGGACAGGCTACGTACGAGCAGTACTTC
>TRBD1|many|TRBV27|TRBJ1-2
CASSLGQGASYTF
TGTGCCAGCAGTTTGGGACAGGGCGCTTCCTACACCTTC
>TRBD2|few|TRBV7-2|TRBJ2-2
CASSTRGSGYTGELFF
TGTGCCAGCAGCACCCGAGGTAGCGGGTACACCGGGGAGCTGTTTTTT
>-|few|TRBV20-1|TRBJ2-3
CSARDTRSTDTQYF
TGCAGTGCTAGAGATACTAGATCCACAGATACGCAGTATTTT
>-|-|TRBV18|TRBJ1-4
CASSPVVGNEKLFF
TGTGCCAGCTCACCAGTGGTCGGGAATGAAAAACTGTTTTTT
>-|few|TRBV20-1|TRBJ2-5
CSGETGGFETQYF
TGCAGCGGAGAGACAGGTGGCTTCGAGACCCAGTACTTC
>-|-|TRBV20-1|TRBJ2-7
CSAMAGAVYEQYF
TGCAGTGCCATGGCAGGGGCTGTCTACGAGCAGTACTTC
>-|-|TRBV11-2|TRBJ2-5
CASSPTLWGAQETQYF
TGTGCCAGCAGCCCGACGTTGTGGGGGGCCCAAGAAACCCAGTACTTC
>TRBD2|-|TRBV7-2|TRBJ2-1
CASSKATSAQFF
TGTGCCAGCAGCAAGGCCACTAGCGCTCAGTTCTTC